The 24 T cell receptor beta chains listed next were all sequenced from one sample in a study of shared clonotypes between healthy human individuals. TCRdb keeps only in-frame clones here, not all; method: immunoSEQ multiplex PCR. The repertoire has about 2.4 million clones, 93% of them found once; the top ten carry 0.36%. The sequencing sample was made of naive CD4+ T cells from PBMCs. The subset here: CD45RA+ positively selected. These receptors were collected from a young man in good health. Some clones in this sample may be carry-over from other donors' samples.

This clone came up once. The V gene is TRBV5-1, the J gene TRBJ1-2; no clear D. In germline, CDR1 is SGHRS, CDR2 YFSETQ. The CDR3 totals 14 residues. V lost 0 bases and J lost 2, with 8 bases in between. The CDR3 loop reads CASSLEIQNYGYTF. CDR3 DNA sequence: TGCGCCAGCAGCTTGGAGATCCAGAACTATGGCTACACCTTC.

V usage is TRBV11-1 and J usage is TRBJ1-3; D unclear. The CDR3 sequence is 14 residues long. CDR1 and CDR2 (germline): SGHAT, FQDESV (reference sequence). Between the trimmed V and J ends, which lost 7 bases and 0 bases, there was a span of 10 bases. The DNA of the CDR3 is TGTGCCAGCACCGCCGCCTTCTCTGGAAACACCATATATTTT. Its translation is CASTAAFSGNTIYF.

This clone occurred once. The chain combines TRBV15 with TRBJ1-5; D is possibly TRBD1 (6 bases). The ends were cut back, 0 bases at V and 4 bases at J, with 16 bases in the middle. Germline V gives CDR1 LNHNV, CDR2 YYDKDF (reference sequence). The CDR3 covers 17 residues. The CDR3 is CATSRESMGAVNQPQHF. DNA of the CDR3: TGTGCCACCAGCAGAGAATCCATGGGGGCCGTAAATCAGCCCCAGCATTTT.

This CDR3 is CASSLGSQEPQHF. The CDR3, as DNA: TGCGCCAGCAGCTTGGGGTCCCAAGAGCCCCAGCATTTT. V gene TRBV5-1 combines with J gene TRBJ1-5; D not resolved. The CDR3 length is 13 residues. CDR1 is SGHRS, CDR2 YFSETQ, per germline. V lost 0 bases, J lost 8 bases, and 9 bases lay in between.

In its sample, this clone was seen a few times. The chain combines TRBV6-5 with TRBJ1-3, with D possibly being TRBD1 (5 bases). This CDR3 has 14 residues. Germline V gives CDR1 MNHEY, CDR2 SVGAGI. V was pared by 5 bases and J by 3 bases, with 11 bases between. CDR3 sequence (DNA): TGTGCCAGCAGTAAGGGACCTGTTGGAAACACCATATATTTT. This codes for CASSKGPVGNTIYF.

The rearrangement joins TRBV27 to TRBJ2-5, with TRBD2 identical over 8 bases. After removal of 5 bases from V and 1 base from J, the junction contained 15 bases not matched to a gene. CDR1 is MNHEY and CDR2 is SMNVEV in the germline V gene (reference sequence). This CDR3 spans 18 amino acids. CDR3 protein: CASSPLSGSPQIQETQYF. The CDR3, as DNA: TGTGCCAGCAGTCCCCTCAGCGGGAGCCCCCAGATCCAAGAGACCCAGTACTTC.

The rearrangement links TRBV7-8 to TRBJ2-5, with TRBD2 as a possible D gene (5 bases). Trimming pared 2 bases from V and 3 bases from J, leaving 7 bases between. Germline V gives CDR1 SGHVS, CDR2 FQNEAQ. There are 13 residues in the CDR3. The CDR3 coding sequence is TGTGCCAGCAGCTTAACTAGAGAAGAGACCCAGTACTTC. Its protein is CASSLTREETQYF.

The genes are TRBV28 and TRBJ1-3; D unclear. Deletions cut 2 bases from V and 10 bases from J, with 15 bases between. CDR3 length: 14 residues. Germline assignment: CDR1 MDHEN and CDR2 SYDVKM. As DNA, the CDR3 is TGTGCCAGCAGTTTACCTGGCTCTTCGGGAACCATATATTTT. This codes for CASSLPGSSGTIYF.

V is TRBV11-1 and J is TRBJ2-5; possible D gene TRBD2, 6 bases. The CDR3 has 15 residues. Germline-derived CDR1 and CDR2 are SGHAT and FQDESV (reference sequence). V lost 5 bases to trimming and J lost 5 bases, with 18 bases between them. The CDR3, as DNA: TGTGCCAGCAGCCACAATCGGGGGAGAGAGGAGACCCAGTACTTC. Translating gives CASSHNRGREETQYF.

The chain employs TRBV7-2 and TRBJ2-7, with 7 positions matching TRBD2. V shed 5 bases and J 6 bases; nucleotides not matched to a gene: 16. CDR1 and CDR2 (germline): SGHTA, FQGNSA. This CDR3 spans 16 amino acids. Here the CDR3 reads CASSLPSGGRSSEQYF. CDR3 sequence (DNA): TGTGCCAGCAGCCTCCCGTCTGGCGGGAGAAGCAGCGAGCAGTACTTC.

V usage is TRBV27 and J usage is TRBJ2-3; 8 bases match TRBD2. V lost 5 bases and J lost 0; bases outside the gene matches: 4. Looked up from germline, CDR1 is MNHEY and CDR2 is SMNVEV (reference sequence). The CDR3 has 15 residues. The chain's CDR3 is CASSRTSGSTDTQYF. The CDR3 DNA sequence: TGTGCCAGCAGTCGAACTAGCGGAAGCACAGATACGCAGTATTTT.

The V and J genes are TRBV27 and TRBJ2-7; the D gene is possibly TRBD2 (7 bases). Germline assignment: CDR1 MNHEY and CDR2 SMNVEV (reference sequence). V dropped 6 bases and J dropped 2 bases, with 17 bases sitting between them. The CDR3 contains 15 residues. This CDR3 reads CASRDLGGGAYEQYF. In nucleotides, the CDR3 is TGTGCCAGCAGGGACCTAGGGGGAGGGGCCTACGAGCAGTACTTC.

The gene calls are TRBV7-3 and TRBJ1-1; a possible D gene is TRBD1 (5 bases). From germline, CDR1 is SGHTA and CDR2 FQGTGA. Between the trimmed V and J ends, which lost 4 bases and 7 bases, there was a span of 16 bases. This CDR3 region has 14 residues. The CDR3 DNA reads as TGTGCCAGCAGCTCGGACTCGGGGCGGGGTGAAGCTTTCTTT. This gives the protein CASSSDSGRGEAFF.

This chain joins TRBV5-1 and TRBJ2-5; 9 nucleotides agree with TRBD2. The V gene end was trimmed by 0 bases and the J gene end by 5 bases; junction bases not matched to a gene: 8. The CDR3 loop spans 16 amino acids. Per germline, CDR1 SGHRS and CDR2 YFSETQ. The CDR3 loop is CASSLALASGEETQYF. The CDR3 region has the DNA TGCGCCAGCAGCTTGGCCTTGGCTAGCGGGGAGGAGACCCAGTACTTC.

This rearrangement joins TRBV18 to TRBJ1-2; a possible D gene is TRBD1 (5 bases). V was trimmed by 0 bases and J by 4 bases, leaving 9 bases between them. Germline lookup yields CDR1 KGHSH and CDR2 LQKENI. The CDR3 contains 14 residues. In nucleotides, the CDR3 is TGTGCCAGCTCACCACCGGTGACAGCCTATGGCTACACCTTC. Its translation: CASSPPVTAYGYTF.

This chain joins TRBV7-3 and TRBJ2-1, with TRBD2 identical over 15 bases. J lost 2 bases, V lost 5 bases, and 10 bases had no gene match. The length of the CDR3 is 19 residues. The germline V gene encodes CDR1 SGHTA and CDR2 FQGTGA. CDR3 coding DNA: TGTGCCAGCAGCCAGACCGGGACTAGCGGGAGGTCGACCTACAATGAGCAGTTCTTC. Its protein product is CASSQTGTSGRSTYNEQFF.

The rearrangement links TRBV6-6 to TRBJ1-2; D ambiguous. CDR3 length: 14 amino acids. Germline CDR1 reads MNHNY; CDR2 reads SVGAGI (reference sequence). V was pared by 0 bases and J by 1 base, with 6 bases between. CDR3 protein: CASSYSFSNYGYTF. The CDR3 nucleotides are TGTGCCAGCAGTTACTCGTTCAGTAACTATGGCTACACCTTC.

Turning to this clone: Other nucleotide sequences in the sample specify the same CDR3. V gene TRBV20-1 combines with J gene TRBJ2-7, with D uncertain. Germline CDR1 reads DFQATT; CDR2 reads SNEGSKA (reference sequence). The CDR3 has 11 residues. Between the trimmed V and J ends, which lost 6 bases and 2 bases, there was a span of 8 bases. CDR3 nucleotide sequence: TGCAGTGCCCCCGCGGCCTACGAGCAGTACTTC. Translation: CSAPAAYEQYF.

V is TRBV5-8 and J is TRBJ2-6; D uncertain. The CDR3 has 15 amino acids. The V end lost 6 bases, the J end lost 4 bases, and 14 bases lay between the germline ends. In germline, CDR1 is SGHTS, CDR2 YDEGEE. The CDR3 nucleotides are TGTGCCAGCACCCCGCTCCGCTCAGGGGCCAACGTCCTGACTTTC. Translated, it gives CASTPLRSGANVLTF.

The genes are TRBV6-5 and TRBJ2-5; D ambiguous. CDR1 is MNHEY and CDR2 is SVGAGI in the germline V gene. The CDR3 is 15 residues long. V was trimmed by 6 bases and J by 2 bases, leaving 16 bases between them. In nucleotides, the CDR3 is TGTGCCAGCAGCGCCGCGACTCAGCTTCAAGAGACCCAGTACTTC. Protein: CASSAATQLQETQYF.

This sequence joins TRBV28 and TRBJ1-2; TRBD1 agrees at 9 bases. This CDR3 region has 15 residues. Germline CDR1 is MDHEN and CDR2 is SYDVKM. Trimming removed 6 bases from V and 7 bases from J; junction bases left unmatched: 12. The CDR3 sequence is CASSMGTGPIGGYTF. CDR3 DNA: TGTGCCAGCAGCATGGGGACAGGGCCCATAGGTGGCTACACCTTC.

This chain links TRBV5-5 with TRBJ2-3, with 8 bases lining up with TRBD2. The ends lost 4 bases at V and 1 base at J; junction bases unmatched: 5. The germline CDR1 and CDR2 sequences are SGHKS and YYEKEE (reference sequence). This CDR3 has 15 amino acids. CDR3 DNA: TGTGCCAGCAGCCTACCGGGACTAGGCACAGATACGCAGTATTTT. It specifies CASSLPGLGTDTQYF.

The chain uses TRBV7-3 and TRBJ2-1; a weak D match, TRBD1 (5 bases). V lost 1 base and J 4 bases, leaving 11 bases between the germline ends. CDR1 and CDR2 from the germline V gene are SGHTA and FQGTGA. This CDR3 spans 15 amino acids. The CDR3 nucleotides read TGTGCCAGCAGCTTAAACAGGAAACCTTACAATGAGCAGTTCTTC. Translation: CASSLNRKPYNEQFF.

V usage is TRBV4-2 and J usage is TRBJ2-5; no definite D call. Trimming took off 1 base at V and 1 base at J, with 10 bases between the two ends. This CDR3 contains 15 residues. In germline, CDR1 is LGHNA, CDR2 YNFKEQ. CDR3 DNA: TGTGCCAGCAGCCAAGGCAGAAAGACCCAAGAGACCCAGTACTTC. This translates into CASSQGRKTQETQYF.